This T cell receptor beta chain was obtained from a study of pediatric ulcerative colitis. CDR3 length equals 15 residues. The V end lost 2 bases, the J end lost 6 bases, and 16 bases lay between the germline ends. CDR1 and CDR2 from the germline V gene are MNHNS and SASEGT. The method was immunoSEQ multiplex PCR; TCRdb's version includes in-frame clones alone and lacks a portion of them. The table includes roughly 64,000 clones, around 85% detected once. The chain carries TRBV6-1 and TRBJ1-2; D possibly corresponds to TRBD1 (6 bases). The sequenced sample was blood. This TCR was sampled from a boy aged 5 to 17 with severe ulcerative colitis. The CDR3 DNA reads as TGTGCCAGCAGTGAAAGTAGGGGGATCCTCAATGGCTACACCTTC. Amino acid sequence: CASSESRGILNGYTF.